Below are 15 T cell receptor beta chains sequenced from a single sample in a study of PD-L1 blockade in urothelial cancer. Sequencing was performed with immunoSEQ multiplex PCR; in TCRdb, only in-frame clones are kept and a portion is missing. Of over 30,000 clones in the sample, 84% were seen once. Time point specified: pretreatment peripheral blood. The sample here was PBMCs, taken around atezolizumab (anti-PD-L1) treatment. The receptors derive from a man aged 55 to 70 with urothelial cancer.

The rearrangement joins TRBV10-3 to TRBJ1-2; D might be TRBD1 (6 bases). V lost 4 bases, J lost 5 bases, and 11 bases lay in between. Looked up from germline, CDR1 is ENHRY and CDR2 is SYGVKD. This CDR3 spans 13 amino acids. The CDR3 sequence: CAISGTDVYGYTF. The CDR3 DNA sequence: TGTGCCATCAGTGGGACAGACGTATATGGCTACACCTTC.

The genes are TRBV30 and TRBJ2-1, with TRBD1 identical over 7 bases. Germline loops: CDR1 GTSNPN, CDR2 SVGIG (reference sequence). Trimming at V came to 0 bases and at J to 11 bases, leaving 1 base not matched to a gene. This CDR3 contains 11 residues. The DNA of the CDR3 is TGTGCCTGGAGTGTACAGGGGCAGCAGTTCTTC. This encodes CAWSVQGQQFF. The whole variable domain, filled in from reference TRBV30 and TRBJ2-1, reads SQTIHQWPATLVQPVGSPLSLECTVEGTSNPNLYWYRQAAGRGLQLLFYSVGIGQISSEVPQNLSASRPQDRQFILSSKKLLLSDSGFYLCAWSVQGQQFFGPGTRLTVL.

The V and J genes are TRBV5-6 and TRBJ1-4; D perhaps matches TRBD1 (6 bases). Germline V CDR1 and CDR2: SGHDT, YYEEEE. CDR3 length: 13 residues. Deletions cut 2 bases from V and 14 bases from J, with 16 bases between. The CDR3 DNA sequence: TGTGCCAGCAGCTTTGGGACACAGTATCAGCTGTTTTTT. Amino acids: CASSFGTQYQLFF.

The J gene is TRBJ1-5, the V gene TRBV28; D is unresolved. This CDR3 is built from 14 residues. V was cut by 3 bases and J by 5 bases, with 11 bases left in between. Germline CDR1 is MDHEN and CDR2 is SYDVKM. CDR3: CASSLSSNYQPQHF. CDR3 DNA sequence: TGTGCCAGCAGTTTGAGTTCGAACTATCAGCCCCAGCATTTT. Drawing the rest from reference TRBV28 and TRBJ1-5, the complete variable domain is DVKVTQSSRYLVKRTGEKVFLECVQDMDHENMFWYRQDPGLGLRLIYFSYDVKMKEKGDIPEGYSVSREKKERFSLILESASTNQTSMYLCASSLSSNYQPQHFGDGTRLSIL.

The chain combines TRBV11-2 with TRBJ2-1; TRBD2 agrees at 7 bases. This CDR3 contains 13 residues. The ends lost 5 bases at V and 4 bases at J; junction bases unmatched: 2. Germline loops: CDR1 SGHAT, CDR2 FQNNGV. This chain's CDR3 is CASSPGRYNEQFF. CDR3 nucleotides: TGTGCCAGCAGCCCCGGGAGGTACAATGAGCAGTTCTTC. Full variable domain (missing parts from reference TRBV11-2 and TRBJ2-1): EAGVAQSPRYKIIEKRQSVAFWCNPISGHATLYWYQQILGQGPKLLIQFQNNGVVDDSQLPKDRFSAERLKGVDSTLKIQPAKLEDSAVYLCASSPGRYNEQFFGPGTRLTVL.

The rearrangement joins TRBV19 to TRBJ2-7, with a possible D match to TRBD2 (5 bases). CDR1 and CDR2 from the germline V gene are LNHDA and SQIVND (reference sequence). This CDR3 contains 14 residues. The V end was cut by 1 base, the J end by 5 bases, with 12 bases between. CDR3 protein: CASSIVTWGDEQYF. The CDR3, as DNA: TGTGCCAGTAGTATAGTTACTTGGGGAGACGAGCAGTACTTC.

This clone was recorded only once. This chain joins TRBV5-1 and TRBJ2-3, with 9 bases matching TRBD2. CDR1 and CDR2 from the germline V gene are SGHRS and YFSETQ. V lost 4 bases, J lost 8 bases, and 5 bases stayed unmatched. The CDR3 length is 13 residues. The CDR3 loop reads CASSIAGALTQYF. The CDR3 bases are TGCGCCAGCAGCATAGCGGGAGCTCTTACGCAGTATTTT. The variable domain in full, with the rest retrieved from reference TRBV5-1 and TRBJ2-3, is KAGVTQTPRYLIKTRGQQVTLSCSPISGHRSVSWYQQTPGQGLQFLFEYFSETQRNKGNFPGRFSGRQFSNSRSEMNVSTLELGDSALYLCASSIAGALTQYFGPGTRLTVL.

The chain carries TRBV2 and TRBJ1-2, with D perhaps TRBD1 (6 bases). With 1 base removed from V and 4 bases from J, the gap between germline ends came to 13 bases. Looked up from germline, CDR1 is SNHLY and CDR2 is FYNNEI. CDR3 length: 15 residues. The CDR3 sequence is CASSEGQVGLYGYTF. DNA of the CDR3: TGTGCCAGCAGTGAAGGACAGGTCGGGCTCTATGGCTACACCTTC.

The gene calls are TRBV6-1 and TRBJ2-7; a possible D gene is TRBD1 (5 bases). The CDR3 totals 17 residues. Germline V gene sequence: CDR1 MNHNS, CDR2 SASEGT. With 1 base removed from V and 3 bases from J, the gap between germline ends came to 19 bases. As DNA, the CDR3 is TGTGCCAGCAGTGAAGTAGGCGTTACAGGTTTTGGCTACGAGCAGTACTTC. Translated, it gives CASSEVGVTGFGYEQYF.

V usage is TRBV7-2 and J usage is TRBJ2-1, with TRBD2 matching 7 bases. The CDR3 loop spans 15 amino acids. Germline trimming cut 3 bases from V and 4 bases from J; bases unmatched to any gene: 6. Germline CDR1 and CDR2: SGHTA and FQGNSA. The CDR3 reads CASSFSGTTYNEQFF. The CDR3 bases are TGTGCCAGCAGCTTCTCCGGGACTACTTACAATGAGCAGTTCTTC. The full variable domain, its missing parts supplied by reference TRBV7-2 and TRBJ2-1, is GAGVSQSPSNKVTEKGKDVELRCDPISGHTALYWYRQSLGQGLEFLIYFQGNSAPDKSGLPSDRFSAERTGGSVSTLTIQRTQQEDSAVYLCASSFSGTTYNEQFFGPGTRLTVL.

The rearrangement links TRBV5-4 to TRBJ2-1; 7 bases match TRBD1. The CDR3 runs to 13 residues. Germline CDR1 is SGHNT and CDR2 is YYREEE (reference sequence). V shed 6 bases and J 5 bases; nucleotides not matched to a gene: 5. The CDR3 DNA sequence: TGTGCCAGCAACTTTGGACAGGACAATGAGCAGTTCTTC. Amino acids: CASNFGQDNEQFF.

V usage is TRBV10-3 and J usage is TRBJ2-1; TRBD1 matches at 12 bases. Trimming took 0 bases from V and 7 from J; bases not matched to a gene: 4. From germline, CDR1 is ENHRY and CDR2 SYGVKD. This CDR3 has 16 residues. The CDR3 DNA reads as TGTGCCATCAGTGAGTCGATGGGACAGGGGGCAAATGAGCAGTTCTTC. It is translated as CAISESMGQGANEQFF.

The V gene is TRBV7-2, the J gene TRBJ2-4; a weak D match, TRBD2 (5 bases). Germline CDR1 is SGHTA and CDR2 is FQGNSA. Deletions cut 4 bases from V and 2 bases from J, with 9 bases between. The CDR3 consists of 14 residues. CDR3 residues: CASSSGYPKNIQYF. CDR3 in DNA: TGTGCCAGCAGCTCGGGGTATCCCAAAAACATTCAGTACTTC.

This chain links TRBV6-1 with TRBJ1-6; D may be TRBD1 (5 bases). This CDR3 has 14 amino acids. Germline CDR1 and CDR2: MNHNS and SASEGT. V was shortened by 4 bases and J by 4 bases, with 8 bases between the two germline ends. The CDR3 loop is CASSAGPYNSPLHF. As DNA, the CDR3 is TGTGCCAGCAGTGCAGGGCCTTATAATTCACCCCTCCACTTT.

This chain uses TRBV9 with TRBJ2-3; 11 positions match TRBD2. V gave up 3 bases and J gave up 5 bases; unmatched junction bases: 8. This CDR3 is built from 16 residues. The germline V gene has CDR1 SGDLS and CDR2 YYNGEE. The CDR3 region is CASSGLLAGVGDTQYF. CDR3 DNA sequence: TGTGCCAGCAGCGGTTTACTAGCGGGAGTTGGAGATACGCAGTATTTT.